The 4 T cell receptor beta chains below were found in one sample sequenced in a study of graft-versus-host responses after intestinal transplantation. The method was immunoSEQ multiplex PCR; TCRdb's version includes in-frame clones alone and lacks a portion of them. The repertoire includes 90,000 to 130,000 clones, over 85% of them detected once, and roughly 0.5% sits in the top ten. Antigens for these TCRs are unknown. The sample here was unstimulated CD8+ T cells sorted from spleen or lymph node cells, taken before intestinal transplant. The receptors here all came from a human donor who received an intestinal transplant.

The rearrangement joins TRBV9 to TRBJ2-2; D possibly corresponds to TRBD1 (6 bases). CDR3 length: 17 amino acids. Trimming cost V 1 base and J 0 bases, with 13 bases left between them. Looked up from germline, CDR1 is SGDLS and CDR2 is YYNGEE. CDR3 in DNA: TGTGCCAGCAGCGTACCCCCGGACAGATCGAACACCGGGGAGCTGTTTTTT. Its translation: CASSVPPDRSNTGELFF.

The rearrangement uses TRBV9 and TRBJ2-3; 7 bases are shared with TRBD1. Trimming took 0 bases from V and 3 from J; bases not matched to a gene: 7. The CDR3 is 16 amino acids. The germline CDR1 and CDR2 sequences are SGDLS and YYNGEE. CDR3 in amino acids: CASSVETGEWTDTQYF. Written as DNA, the CDR3 is TGTGCCAGCAGCGTAGAAACAGGGGAGTGGACAGATACGCAGTATTTT.

As regards this clone: Other DNA variants within this sample encode the same CDR3. V usage is TRBV19 and J usage is TRBJ1-1; unclear D gene. The V gene's germline CDR1 is LNHDA and CDR2 SQIVND (reference sequence). Deletions cut 3 bases from V and 5 bases from J, with 4 bases between. CDR3 length: 11 residues. CDR3: CASSMLTEAFF. The CDR3, as DNA: TGTGCCAGTAGTATGCTAACTGAAGCTTTCTTT.

The chain uses TRBV9 and TRBJ2-7; 10 bases align to TRBD1. The J segment lost 5 bases and the V segment lost 3 bases, leaving 5 bases of the junction unmatched. In germline, CDR1 is SGDLS, CDR2 YYNGEE. The CDR3 is 14 residues long. As DNA, the CDR3 is TGTGCCAGCAGCGGTGGGACAGGGGCCCACGAGCAGTACTTC. This encodes CASSGGTGAHEQYF.